The 11 T cell receptor beta chains listed next were all sequenced from one sample in a study of CD8 T cells in Susac syndrome. RNA was extracted with the RNeasy kit, and a quantity of 0.5 to 1 ug was reverse transcribed using random hexamers. TCRdb itself ran the immunoSEQ multiplex PCR reads through MiXCR, one entry per CDR3 protein. Of 150,000 to 200,000 distinct CDR3 sequences listed, about 95% are singletons. The specimen sequenced was CD4+ T cells from PBMCs. The receptors were sampled from a human donor with multiple sclerosis.

The chain carries TRBV27 and TRBJ1-5, with D perhaps matching TRBD1 (5 bases). The CDR3 covers 12 residues. Trimming shortened V by 5 bases and J by 12 bases, and 14 bases separated the two germline ends. The germline V gene has CDR1 MNHEY and CDR2 SMNVEV (reference sequence). CDR3 protein: CASSHPRVDQHF. Written as DNA, the CDR3 is TGTGCCAGCAGTCACCCCAGGGTGGACCAGCATTTT.

This clonotype appeared once. This sequence joins TRBV7-6 and TRBJ2-3; D gene uncertain. This CDR3 comprises 13 residues. Germline V gene sequence: CDR1 SGHVS, CDR2 FNYEAQ. Trimming cost V 2 bases and J 6 bases, with 9 bases left between them. CDR3 in DNA: TGTGCCAGCAGCTTAAATTTAGGGGATACGCAGTATTTT. It encodes CASSLNLGDTQYF.

V gene TRBV2 combines with J gene TRBJ1-1; D gene ambiguous. V lost 0 bases and J 10 bases, leaving 9 bases between the germline ends. Looked up from germline, CDR1 is SNHLY and CDR2 is FYNNEI. The CDR3 loop spans 12 amino acids. The CDR3 bases are TGTGCCAGCAGTGAAGCAGGGAGCGCAGCTTTCTTT. Protein: CASSEAGSAAFF.

This chain links TRBV9 with TRBJ1-1; D is unresolved. The CDR3 runs to 14 residues. Germline CDR1 reads SGDLS; CDR2 reads YYNGEE. V was trimmed by 6 bases and J by 1 base, leaving 13 bases between them. CDR3 loop: CASNPSGGNTEAFF. DNA of the CDR3: TGTGCCAGCAACCCTTCAGGAGGGAACACTGAAGCTTTCTTT.

The chain joins TRBV3-1 to TRBJ2-2, with 8 bases that match TRBD1. CDR1 and CDR2 (germline): LGHDT, YNNKEL (reference sequence). The CDR3 has 13 residues. V gave up 8 bases and J gave up 2 bases; unmatched junction bases: 1. Here the CDR3 reads CASGQGNTGELFF. In nucleotides, the CDR3 is TGTGCCAGCGGACAGGGAAACACCGGGGAGCTGTTTTTT. Using reference TRBV3-1 and TRBJ2-2 for the parts outside the CDR3, the full variable domain is DTAVSQTPKYLVTQMGNDKSIKCEQNLGHDTMYWYKQDSKKFLKIMFSYNNKELIINETVPNRFSPKSPDKAHLNLHINSLELGDSAVYFCASGQGNTGELFFGEGSRLTVL.

V usage is TRBV5-1 and J usage is TRBJ1-5, with D possibly TRBD1 on 5 matching bases. Trimming pared 3 bases from V and 6 bases from J, leaving 13 bases between. This CDR3 region has 14 residues. Germline V CDR1 and CDR2: SGHRS, YFSETQ. DNA for the CDR3: TGCGCCAGCAGCTCCACAATGGGGGGTCAGCCCCAGCATTTT. It specifies CASSSTMGGQPQHF.

The rearrangement uses TRBV30 and TRBJ2-1; D is unclear. The CDR3 runs to 13 residues. Germline V gene data show CDR1 as GTSNPN and CDR2 as SVGIG (reference sequence). The V end lost 0 bases, the J end lost 2 bases, and 5 bases lay between the germline ends. The CDR3 reads CAWSVTPYNEQFF. CDR3 in DNA: TGTGCCTGGAGTGTAACCCCCTACAATGAGCAGTTCTTC.

The V call is TRBV20-1, the J call TRBJ2-5; 8 nucleotides match TRBD2. Per germline, CDR1 DFQATT and CDR2 SNEGSKA (reference sequence). The CDR3 covers 14 residues. The V and J ends lost 6 bases and 1 base, in that order; junction bases with no gene match: 7. The CDR3 protein is CSAQRTSSQETQYF. The CDR3, as DNA: TGCAGTGCCCAAAGGACTAGCTCCCAAGAGACCCAGTACTTC.

J is TRBJ2-7 and V is TRBV19; tentative D call: TRBD1 (5 bases). Deletions cut 6 bases from V and 0 bases from J, with 6 bases between. This CDR3 spans 12 amino acids. Germline CDR1 and CDR2: LNHDA and SQIVND (reference sequence). CDR3 sequence: CASRDTSYEQYF. The CDR3 nucleotides read TGTGCCAGTAGGGACACCTCCTACGAGCAGTACTTC.

The V call is TRBV24-1, the J call TRBJ2-7, with D possibly TRBD1 on 5 matching bases. The V gene's germline CDR1 is KGHDR and CDR2 SFDVKD. The CDR3 sequence is 13 residues long. V lost 5 bases, J lost 2 bases, and 9 bases lay in between. CDR3 residues: CATSGDSPYEQYF. CDR3 nucleotide sequence: TGTGCCACCAGTGGAGACAGTCCCTACGAGCAGTACTTC.

The chain combines TRBV29-1 with TRBJ2-1; D possibly matches TRBD1 or TRBD2 (5 bases each). The CDR3 sequence is 14 residues long. The V and J ends lost 4 bases and 0 bases respectively, with 10 bases between them. The germline CDR1 and CDR2 sequences are SQVTM and ANQGSEA. CDR3 bases: TGCAGCGTTGTAGCGAGGGGCTCCTACAATGAGCAGTTCTTC. Translated, it gives CSVVARGSYNEQFF.